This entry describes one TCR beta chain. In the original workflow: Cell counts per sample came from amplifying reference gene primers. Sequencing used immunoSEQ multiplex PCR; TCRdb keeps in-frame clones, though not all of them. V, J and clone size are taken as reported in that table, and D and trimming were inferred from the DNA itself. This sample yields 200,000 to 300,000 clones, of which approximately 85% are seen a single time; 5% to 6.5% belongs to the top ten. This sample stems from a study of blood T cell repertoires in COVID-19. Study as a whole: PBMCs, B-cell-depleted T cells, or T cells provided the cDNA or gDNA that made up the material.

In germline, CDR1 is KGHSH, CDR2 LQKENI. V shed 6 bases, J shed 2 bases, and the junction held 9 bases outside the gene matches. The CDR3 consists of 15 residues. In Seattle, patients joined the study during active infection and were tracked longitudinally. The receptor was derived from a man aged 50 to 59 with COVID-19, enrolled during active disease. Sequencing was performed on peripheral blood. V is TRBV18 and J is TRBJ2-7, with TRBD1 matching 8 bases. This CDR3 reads CASSQGAGVTYEQYF. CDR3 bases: TGTGCCAGCTCTCAGGGGGCAGGAGTAACCTACGAGCAGTACTTC.